This TCR beta chain was sequenced in a study of T cell clonality in common variable immunodeficiency. Whole-study findings and limits: Fewer deletions and N-nucleotide insertions were reportedly seen in common variable immunodeficiency TCR beta sequences.

This CDR3 has 19 amino acids. Germline lookup yields CDR1 DFQATT and CDR2 SNEGSKA (reference sequence). Trimming pared 0 bases from V and 0 bases from J, leaving 18 bases between. This clone occurred a few times. The antigen is unknown. The read gets to within 3 residues of the CDR3 end, and the germline J gene fills in the rest. CVID meant reduced serum IgG, IgA and/or IgM plus specific antibody deficiency. Caucasian heritage predominated among both patients and controls. Blood came from CVID subjects not ill and not taking immunomodulatory or immunosuppressive medication. Here immunoSEQ multiplex PCR was the method, and the copy in TCRdb shows in-frame clones only, minus some. The sample has around 13,000 clones, none seen only once.

This receptor was identified in a human donor with common variable immunodeficiency. The sequencing input was peripheral blood mononuclear cells. The V gene is TRBV20-1, the J gene TRBJ1-6; D is undetermined. CDR3 in amino acids: CSARDFLDTPLSYNSPLHF. The DNA read from the CDR3 is TGCAGTGCTAGAGATTTCCTTGACACCCCCCTCTCCTATAATTCACCC.